These 17 T cell receptor beta chains originate from one sample sequenced in a study of PD-1 blockade in classical Hodgkin lymphoma. The time point denotes: cycle 4 day 1 (C4D1), after 6 weeks of nivolumab. Every single patient, without exception, relapsed after autologous stem cell transplantation, and brentuximab vedotin exposure varied. Clones were sequenced by immunoSEQ multiplex PCR, and TCRdb holds only the in-frame ones, with some missing. This repertoire shows tens of thousands of clones, around 80% found once; its top ten account for about 39%. Sequencing was performed on peripheral blood mononuclear cells (PBMCs), taken before the fourth cycle of nivolumab. All receptors derive from a human donor with classical Hodgkin lymphoma.

The rearrangement joins TRBV27 to TRBJ2-1; TRBD1 agrees at 9 bases. Germline V gene data show CDR1 as MNHEY and CDR2 as SMNVEV (reference sequence). The CDR3 sequence is 17 residues long. Trimming took 5 bases from V and 2 from J; bases not matched to a gene: 10. The CDR3 spells CASSGRTGVGPYNEQFF. The CDR3 nucleotides read TGTGCCAGCAGTGGAAGGACAGGGGTCGGGCCCTACAATGAGCAGTTCTTC.

The CDR3 DNA reads TGCGCCAGCACAAAGGGACGGATCCAAGAGACCCAGTACTTC. Protein sequence: CASTKGRIQETQYF. J is TRBJ2-5 and V is TRBV5-1; D tentatively reads TRBD1 or TRBD2 (5 bases each). CDR1 and CDR2 (germline): SGHRS, YFSETQ. V was shortened by 6 bases and J by 1 base, with 13 bases between the two germline ends. This CDR3 region has 14 residues.

This clone has just a few counts. The chain recombines TRBV7-9 with TRBJ2-1; D remains ambiguous. Trimming removed 5 bases from V and 0 bases from J, with 8 bases in between. The CDR3 runs 14 residues. The V gene's germline CDR1 is SEHNR and CDR2 FQNEAQ (reference sequence). CDR3 in DNA: TGTGCCAGCAGCACGGAAAGCTCCTACAATGAGCAGTTCTTC. Encoded protein: CASSTESSYNEQFF. The variable domain in full, completed from reference TRBV7-9 and TRBJ2-1, reads DTGVSQNPRHKITKRGQNVTFRCDPISEHNRLYWYRQTLGQGPEFLTYFQNEAQLEKSRLLSDRFSAERPKGSFSTLEIQRTEQGDSAMYLCASSTESSYNEQFFGPGTRLTVL.

This clone was recorded at least ten times. For the CDR3, the DNA is TGTGCCAGCAGTTTGGGGGTTACCACCTATAATTCACCCCTCCACTTT. Its protein is CASSLGVTTYNSPLHF. This chain uses TRBV27 with TRBJ1-6; possibly TRBD1 for D (5 bases). Germline loops: CDR1 MNHEY, CDR2 SMNVEV (reference sequence). The V gene lost 3 bases and the J gene lost 2 bases, with 11 bases spanning the gap. The CDR3 covers 16 residues.

The genes are TRBV5-5 and TRBJ1-6; 11 bases align to TRBD1. The CDR3 loop spans 14 amino acids. From germline, CDR1 is SGHKS and CDR2 YYEKEE (reference sequence). V lost 3 bases and J lost 13; bases outside the gene matches: 6. CDR3 protein: CASSWTGGGVPLHF. The DNA for the CDR3 is TGTGCCAGCAGCTGGACAGGGGGCGGGGTGCCCCTCCACTTT.

The chain combines TRBV27 with TRBJ2-3, with D possibly matching TRBD1 (5 bases). Germline V gives CDR1 MNHEY, CDR2 SMNVEV (reference sequence). The CDR3 extends over 15 amino acids. Trimming cost V 6 bases and J 1 base, with 14 bases left between them. The DNA of the CDR3 is TGTGCCAGCAGATCAGGGTACCTTGGCACAGATACGCAGTATTTT. Protein sequence: CASRSGYLGTDTQYF.

The chain uses TRBV4-3 and TRBJ1-1; D gene unclear. The CDR3 sequence is 14 residues long. The germline gives CDR1 LGHNA, CDR2 YSLEER. V was cut by 6 bases and J by 1 base, with 12 bases left in between. This chain's CDR3 is CASSPKIRNTEAFF. The CDR3 DNA is TGCGCCAGCAGTCCCAAGATAAGGAACACTGAAGCTTTCTTT.

J is TRBJ2-3 and V is TRBV10-3; 8 bases map to TRBD1. The CDR3 runs to 17 residues. The J segment lost 1 base and the V segment lost 3 bases, leaving 9 bases of the junction unmatched. Germline CDR1 ENHRY, CDR2 SYGVKD. The DNA for the CDR3 is TGTGCCATCAGTGACGAACAGGGGGTGGGCGGCACAGATACGCAGTATTTT. Protein sequence: CAISDEQGVGGTDTQYF.

This clone has a single count. The chain is built from TRBV6-1 and TRBJ1-1, with 7 positions matching TRBD1. Germline V gives CDR1 MNHNS, CDR2 SASEGT. CDR3 length: 13 amino acids. Losses at the gene ends were 10 bases for V and 0 bases for J; bases not matched to a gene: 5. CDR3 bases: TGTGCCACGTACAGGGGAATGAACACTGAAGCTTTCTTT. This sequence encodes CATYRGMNTEAFF.

This chain uses TRBV19 with TRBJ1-2; 7 bases agree with TRBD1. V was pared by 11 bases and J by 8 bases, with 8 bases of the junction left unmatched. Per the germline V gene, CDR1 is LNHDA and CDR2 is SQIVND (reference sequence). The CDR3 is made up of 11 amino acids. The CDR3 is CASEQGKGYTF. In DNA, the CDR3 is TGTGCCTCCGAACAGGGGAAGGGCTACACCTTC. Full variable domain (rest looked up from reference TRBV19 and TRBJ1-2): DGGITQSPKYLFRKEGQNVTLSCEQNLNHDAMYWYRQDPGQGLRLIYYSQIVNDFQKGDIAEGYSVSREKKESFPLTVTSAQKNPTAFYLCASEQGKGYTFGSGTRLTVV.

The chain uses TRBV9 and TRBJ1-1; possibly TRBD1 for D (6 bases). Germline values: CDR1 SGDLS, CDR2 YYNGEE. The CDR3 runs 15 residues. Trimming left V 3 bases short and J 2 bases short, with 14 bases between. The CDR3 DNA is TGTGCCAGCAGCGCGGGGGCGGGGACCAACACTGAAGCTTTCTTT. Protein: CASSAGAGTNTEAFF.

The chain joins TRBV13 to TRBJ1-1; D is possibly TRBD1 (5 bases). This CDR3 comprises 14 residues. V was shortened by 2 bases and J by 1 base, with 8 bases between the two germline ends. Germline V gives CDR1 PRHDT, CDR2 FYEKMQ (reference sequence). The CDR3 DNA is TGTGCCAGCAGCTTACTTGGGGGGAACACTGAAGCTTTCTTT. Its translation is CASSLLGGNTEAFF.

The V call is TRBV19, the J call TRBJ1-5; TRBD1 might be the D (6 bases). From germline, CDR1 is LNHDA and CDR2 SQIVND (reference sequence). V gave up 4 bases and J gave up 8 bases, with 12 bases separating them. The CDR3 consists of 13 residues. The CDR3: CASSTDRWKPQHF. CDR3 in DNA: TGTGCCAGTAGTACCGACAGGTGGAAGCCCCAGCATTTT. The entire variable domain, with the rest obtained from reference TRBV19 and TRBJ1-5, is as follows: DGGITQSPKYLFRKEGQNVTLSCEQNLNHDAMYWYRQDPGQGLRLIYYSQIVNDFQKGDIAEGYSVSREKKESFPLTVTSAQKNPTAFYLCASSTDRWKPQHFGDGTRLSIL.

V gene TRBV7-9 combines with J gene TRBJ2-7; tentative D call: TRBD1 (6 bases). Germline V gene lookup returns CDR1 SEHNR and CDR2 FQNEAQ (reference sequence). Deletions cut 1 base from V and 4 bases from J, with 14 bases between. The CDR3 extends over 15 amino acids. CDR3 DNA sequence: TGTGCCAGCAGCTTAGGAGAAGGGGGTGGTTACGAGCAGTACTTC. Encoded protein: CASSLGEGGGYEQYF.

This clone appeared once. The rearrangement links TRBV9 to TRBJ2-7, with a possible D match to TRBD1 (5 bases). This CDR3 contains 15 residues. Germline CDR1 and CDR2: SGDLS and YYNGEE. The V end lost 0 bases, the J end lost 3 bases, and 13 bases lay between the germline ends. The CDR3 sequence: CASSVAPGHGYEQYF. The DNA for the CDR3 is TGTGCCAGCAGCGTAGCTCCCGGACACGGCTACGAGCAGTACTTC. The complete variable domain, with remaining parts taken from reference TRBV9 and TRBJ2-7, reads DSGVTQTPKHLITATGQRVTLRCSPRSGDLSVYWYQQSLDQGLQFLIQYYNGEERAKGNILERFSAQQFPDLHSELNLSSLELGDSALYFCASSVAPGHGYEQYFGPGTRLTVT.

This sequence joins TRBV2 and TRBJ1-3, with D unclear. Trimming removed 4 bases from V and 3 bases from J, with 10 bases in between. CDR1 and CDR2 from the germline V gene are SNHLY and FYNNEI. The CDR3 totals 14 residues. CDR3 residues: CASSVLVIGNTIYF. The DNA for the CDR3 is TGTGCCAGCAGTGTGCTGGTGATTGGAAACACCATATATTTT.

The DNA of the CDR3 is TGTGCCAGCAGTGGTCGACAGGGCGGGCAGCCCCAGCATTTT. This translates into CASSGRQGGQPQHF. This chain connects TRBV2 to TRBJ1-5, with 7 bases matching TRBD1. This CDR3 has 14 residues. Germline V CDR1 and CDR2: SNHLY, FYNNEI. Trimming removed 4 bases from V and 7 bases from J; junction bases left unmatched: 7. The complete variable domain, with remaining parts taken from reference TRBV2 and TRBJ1-5, reads EPEVTQTPSHQVTQMGQEVILRCVPISNHLYFYWYRQILGQKVEFLVSFYNNEISEKSEIFDDQFSVERPDGSNFTLKIRSTKLEDSAMYFCASSGRQGGQPQHFGDGTRLSIL.